The clone carrying this T cell receptor (beta chain) was recorded a few times. The data originate from a study of T-cell memory formation after mild COVID-19. Germline values: CDR1 SGHRS, CDR2 YFSETQ. The CDR3 runs to 11 residues. V was clipped by 7 bases and J by 2 bases, with 7 bases between them. TCRdb re-called the 5' RACE reads with MiXCR, one entry per CDR3 protein. The table records about 410,000 distinct CDR3 sequences, 18% of them present only once. The clonotype was recovered from a man between 18 and 29 years old who had mild COVID-19 (a few samples of this study predate the infection). Cell type and time point are not known. The rearrangement joins TRBV5-1 to TRBJ2-7; no definite D call. The specimen was PBMCs or a T cell subset sorted from them (not recorded which). DNA of the CDR3: TGCGCCAGCCCAAGCACCTACGAGCAGTACTTC. Its protein is CASPSTYEQYF.